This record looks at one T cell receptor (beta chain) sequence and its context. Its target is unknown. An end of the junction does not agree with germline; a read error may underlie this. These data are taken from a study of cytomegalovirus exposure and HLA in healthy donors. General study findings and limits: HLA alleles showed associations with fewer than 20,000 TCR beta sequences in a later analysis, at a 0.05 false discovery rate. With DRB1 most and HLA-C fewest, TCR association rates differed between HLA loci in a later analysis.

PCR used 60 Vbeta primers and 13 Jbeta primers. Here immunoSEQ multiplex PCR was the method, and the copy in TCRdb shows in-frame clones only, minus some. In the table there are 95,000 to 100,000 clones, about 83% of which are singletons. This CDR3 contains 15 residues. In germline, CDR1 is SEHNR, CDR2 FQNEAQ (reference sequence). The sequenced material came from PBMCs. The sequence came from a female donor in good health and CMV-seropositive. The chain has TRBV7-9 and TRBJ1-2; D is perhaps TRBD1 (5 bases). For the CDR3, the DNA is TGTTCCAGCAGCTTAGGGCCAGGGTCGGCCTATGGCTACACCTTC. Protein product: CSSSLGPGSAYGYTF.